These 10 T cell receptor beta chains were all obtained from the same sample, sequenced in a study of blood T cells in healthy people across ages. Together with a sample-barcoded 5' primer, a J-beta primer mix was included in a second PCR lasting about 6 to 11 cycles. MiXCR, run by TCRdb on the 5' RACE reads, gives a single entry per CDR3 protein. The top ten hold over 9% of the sample, which has about 1.6 million distinct CDR3 sequences, about 32% seen once. The material sequenced was blood. Every receptor here comes from a woman younger than 45 in good health.

The V call is TRBV12-3 or TRBV12-4, the J call TRBJ2-5; 11 nucleotides agree with TRBD2. The CDR3 runs 18 residues. Trimming cost V 5 bases and J 1 base; bases outside gene matches: 12. The CDR3 region has the DNA TGTGCCAGCAGTCCCTGGGTAGCGGGAGGGAACCTCCAAGAGACCCAGTACTTC. This translates into CASSPWVAGGNLQETQYF.

The rearrangement uses TRBV6-5 and TRBJ2-7, with a tentative D call TRBD1 (5 bases). Per germline, CDR1 MNHEY and CDR2 SVGAGI. There are 13 residues in the CDR3. V was trimmed by 6 bases and J by 4 bases, leaving 13 bases between them. CDR3 amino acids: CASSAGNGYEQYF. DNA of the CDR3: TGTGCCAGCAGCGCAGGGAACGGGTACGAGCAGTACTTC.

This clonotype appeared a few times. The rearrangement links TRBV6-2 or TRBV6-3 to TRBJ2-1; 12 positions agree with TRBD2. This CDR3 spans 15 amino acids. The J segment lost 4 bases and the V segment lost 6 bases, leaving 4 bases of the junction unmatched. Germline V gene data show CDR1 as MNHEY and CDR2 as SVGEGT. CDR3 sequence reads: CASRDGLAGYNEQFF. CDR3 nucleotides: TGTGCCAGCAGAGACGGACTAGCGGGATACAATGAGCAGTTCTTC.

The chain carries TRBV9 and TRBJ2-7; tentatively, D is TRBD2 (5 bases). This CDR3 spans 14 amino acids. The V end was cut by 0 bases, the J end by 10 bases, with 17 bases between. In germline, CDR1 is SGDLS, CDR2 YYNGEE. Here the CDR3 reads CASSVGIGKNVQYF. Here the CDR3 DNA reads TGTGCCAGCAGCGTAGGTATCGGGAAAAACGTTCAGTACTTC.

Only a few counts were recorded for this clonotype. As DNA, the CDR3 is TGTGCCAGCAGTTACTTGGACAGGACGCTGGAGCAGTACTTC. It encodes CASSYLDRTLEQYF. The J gene is TRBJ2-7, the V gene TRBV6-2 or TRBV6-3, with 7 bases aligning to TRBD1. Germline-derived CDR1 and CDR2 are MNHEY and SVGEGT. This CDR3 comprises 14 residues. V lost 1 base, J lost 7 bases, and 7 bases stayed unmatched.

This chain joins TRBV4-2 and TRBJ2-3, with D unresolved. CDR1 LGHNA and CDR2 YNFKEQ come from the germline V gene. The V and J ends lost 1 base and 11 bases respectively, with 13 bases between them. The CDR3 runs to 13 residues. CDR3 in amino acids: CASSQGDRWGQYF. CDR3 coding DNA: TGTGCCAGCAGCCAAGGGGATCGGTGGGGGCAGTATTTT.

The chain couples TRBV18 to TRBJ1-1, with 8 bases matching TRBD1. Germline V CDR1 and CDR2: KGHSH, LQKENI. The CDR3 totals 17 residues. V shed 0 bases and J 4 bases; nucleotides not matched to a gene: 10. The CDR3 DNA reads as TGTGCCAGCTCACCACCGTCCCAGGGGGCTGGTTCCACTGAAGCTTTCTTT. It specifies CASSPPSQGAGSTEAFF. Using reference TRBV18 and TRBJ1-1 for the parts outside the CDR3, the full variable domain is NAGVMQNPRHLVRRRGQEARLRCSPMKGHSHVYWYRQLPEEGLKFMVYLQKENIIDESGMPKERFSAEFPKEGPSILRIQQVVRGDSAAYFCASSPPSQGAGSTEAFFGQGTRLTVV.

This clonotype showed up just a few times. This chain joins TRBV6-2 or TRBV6-3 and TRBJ2-4, with 7 nucleotides matching TRBD1. The CDR3 covers 13 residues. CDR1 is MNHEY and CDR2 is SVGEGT in the germline V gene. The V gene end was trimmed by 10 bases and the J gene end by 7 bases; junction bases not matched to a gene: 10. DNA of the CDR3: TGTGCCACCGACCCCGGGACAGAGAACATTCAGTACTTC. It translates to CATDPGTENIQYF.

The chain links TRBV7-6 to TRBJ2-7; D call uncertain. V lost 1 base to trimming and J lost 3 bases, with 10 bases between them. Germline V CDR1 and CDR2: SGHVS, FNYEAQ. The CDR3 is 14 amino acids. CDR3 sequence (DNA): TGTGCCAGCAGCTTAGTTGGGGAAGGCTACGAGCAGTACTTC. Translated: CASSLVGEGYEQYF.

This clonotype was counted at least ten times. The chain uses TRBV29-1 and TRBJ2-5, with D tentatively TRBD2 (5 bases). This CDR3 has 14 residues. Trimming shortened V by 2 bases and J by 3 bases, and 13 bases separated the two germline ends. Germline CDR1 reads SQVTM; CDR2 reads ANQGSEA. In DNA, the CDR3 is TGCAGCGTTGAACGTCCAGAGGGCAAAGAGACCCAGTACTTC. As protein: CSVERPEGKETQYF.